This T cell receptor (beta chain) was identified during a study of cytotoxic CD8 clonotypes in ibrutinib-treated CLL. Study at large: Collecting the response samples happened after a median 12 months of treatment, with a range of 6 to 36.

This table comes from immunoSEQ multiplex PCR, and its TCRdb copy is limited to in-frame clones, with some not included. Of about 140,000 clones in the sample, 60% to 80% were seen once. The source material was PBMCs, sampled after 12 months of ibrutinib treatment. The receptor was isolated from a human donor with chronic lymphocytic leukemia.

This CDR3 reads CASSLGSRSGYF. The CDR3, as DNA: TGTGCCAGCAGCTTAGGCTCCAGGTCAGGGTACTTC. This rearrangement joins TRBV13 to TRBJ2-7; D unclear. The CDR3 spans 12 residues. Germline values: CDR1 PRHDT, CDR2 FYEKMQ (reference sequence). Trimming left V 0 bases short and J 12 bases short, with 12 bases between.